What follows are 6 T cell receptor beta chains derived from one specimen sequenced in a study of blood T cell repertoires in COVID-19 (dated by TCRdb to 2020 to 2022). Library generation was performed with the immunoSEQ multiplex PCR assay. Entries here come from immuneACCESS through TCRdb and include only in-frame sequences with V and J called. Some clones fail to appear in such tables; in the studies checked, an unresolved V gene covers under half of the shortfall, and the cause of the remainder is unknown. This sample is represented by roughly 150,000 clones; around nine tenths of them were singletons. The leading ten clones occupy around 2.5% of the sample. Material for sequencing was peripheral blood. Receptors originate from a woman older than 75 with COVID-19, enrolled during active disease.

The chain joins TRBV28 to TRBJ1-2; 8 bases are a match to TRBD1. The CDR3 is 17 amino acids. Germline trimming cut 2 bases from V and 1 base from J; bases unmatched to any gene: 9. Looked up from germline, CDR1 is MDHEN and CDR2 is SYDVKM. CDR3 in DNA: TGTGCCAGCAGTTTAAGGACAGGGATAGGAGATAACTATGGCTACACCTTC. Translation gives CASSLRTGIGDNYGYTF.

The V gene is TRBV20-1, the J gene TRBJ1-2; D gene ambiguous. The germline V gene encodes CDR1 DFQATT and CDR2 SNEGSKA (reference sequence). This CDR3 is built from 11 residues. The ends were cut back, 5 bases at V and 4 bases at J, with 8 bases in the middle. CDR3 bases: TGCAGTGCTGACACGTTCTATGGCTACACCTTC. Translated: CSADTFYGYTF.

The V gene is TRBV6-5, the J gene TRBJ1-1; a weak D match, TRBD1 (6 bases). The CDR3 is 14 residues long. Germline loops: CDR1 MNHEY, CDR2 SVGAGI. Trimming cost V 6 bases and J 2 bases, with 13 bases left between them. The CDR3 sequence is CASRGTPRNTEAFF. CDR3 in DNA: TGTGCCAGCAGGGGGACACCACGAAACACTGAAGCTTTCTTT.

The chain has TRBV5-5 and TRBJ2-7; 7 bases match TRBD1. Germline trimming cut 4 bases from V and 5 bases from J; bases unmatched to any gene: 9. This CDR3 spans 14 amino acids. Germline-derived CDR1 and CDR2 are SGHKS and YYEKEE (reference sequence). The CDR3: CASSPPGQWNEQYF. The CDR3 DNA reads TGTGCCAGCAGCCCCCCGGGACAGTGGAACGAGCAGTACTTC.

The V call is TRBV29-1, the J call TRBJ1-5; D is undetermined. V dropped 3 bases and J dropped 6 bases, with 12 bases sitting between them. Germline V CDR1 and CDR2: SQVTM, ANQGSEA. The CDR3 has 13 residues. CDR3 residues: CSVEVARGQPQHF. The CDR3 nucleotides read TGCAGCGTTGAGGTGGCACGGGGTCAGCCCCAGCATTTT.

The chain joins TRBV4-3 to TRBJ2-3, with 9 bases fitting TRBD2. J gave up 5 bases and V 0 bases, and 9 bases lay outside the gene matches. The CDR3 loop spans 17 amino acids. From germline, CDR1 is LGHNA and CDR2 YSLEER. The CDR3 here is CASSQDLASGIIDTQYF. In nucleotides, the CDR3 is TGCGCCAGCAGCCAAGATTTGGCTAGCGGGATTATAGATACGCAGTATTTT.